The sample holds many counts of the clone carrying this T cell receptor (beta chain). The data were taken from a study of CD8 T cells in ankylosing spondylitis. TCRdb redid the calling of the 5' RACE reads with MiXCR, one entry per CDR3 protein. This sample has about 260,000 distinct CDR3 sequences, with roughly a quarter found just once. Germline lookup yields CDR1 SGHNT and CDR2 YYREEE (reference sequence). This CDR3 comprises 18 residues. With 0 bases clipped from V and 4 bases from J, the junction kept 12 bases outside the gene matches. The chain employs TRBV5-4 and TRBJ1-2; 10 bases map to TRBD1. The sequenced material came from blood, either unsorted or a sorted T cell fraction (not recorded which). The receptor comes from a male donor with ankylosing spondylitis or in good health (not recorded which). Written as DNA, the CDR3 is TGTGCCAGCAGCTTGGTTGTCGGGACAGGGGCAACGGGCTATGGCTACACCTTC. It translates to CASSLVVGTGATGYGYTF.